The 3 T cell receptor beta chains presented below share a single source sample, sequenced in a study of blood T cells in healthy people across ages. For the second PCR, which ran for roughly 6 to 12 cycles, a sample-barcoded 5' primer and a J-beta primer mix were used. TCRdb reanalysed the 5' RACE reads using MiXCR and keeps one entry per CDR3 protein. Found here are hundreds of thousands of distinct CDR3 sequences, about 43% of them singletons; the top ten hold 30%. The sample comprised blood. These receptor sequences come from a man older than 75 in good health.

This clonotype appeared a few times. CDR3 in amino acids: CASSLAGGFTDTQYF. The CDR3 region has the DNA TGTGCCAGCAGTTTAGCGGGGGGCTTCACAGATACGCAGTATTTT. J is TRBJ2-3 and V is TRBV6-4, with 10 positions matching TRBD2. Germline loops: CDR1 MRHNA, CDR2 SNTAGT. The CDR3 runs 15 residues. V lost 5 bases and J lost 2; bases outside the gene matches: 4.

Remarks on this clonotype: It may be a read error: a sequence one base away is much more abundant. The chain couples TRBV7-2 to TRBJ2-6; D unresolved. Trimming left V 2 bases short and J 2 bases short, with 7 bases between. The length of the CDR3 is 15 residues. Germline CDR1 is SGHTA and CDR2 is FQGNSA. The CDR3 region is CASSLIWTGANVLTF. Written as DNA, the CDR3 is TGTGCCAGCAGCTTAATATGGACTGGGGCCAACGTCCTGACTTTC.

The chain joins TRBV9 to TRBJ2-4, with TRBD2 matching 7 bases. The DNA matches TRBJ2-7 better at its end, which makes the J call doubtful. CDR1 and CDR2 from the germline V gene are SGDLS and YYNGEE. The CDR3 length is 15 residues. The CDR3 region has the DNA TGTGCCAGCAGCACCGTGGGGGGAGGGCCTTACGAGCAGTACTTC. Encoded protein: CASSTVGGGPYEQYF.